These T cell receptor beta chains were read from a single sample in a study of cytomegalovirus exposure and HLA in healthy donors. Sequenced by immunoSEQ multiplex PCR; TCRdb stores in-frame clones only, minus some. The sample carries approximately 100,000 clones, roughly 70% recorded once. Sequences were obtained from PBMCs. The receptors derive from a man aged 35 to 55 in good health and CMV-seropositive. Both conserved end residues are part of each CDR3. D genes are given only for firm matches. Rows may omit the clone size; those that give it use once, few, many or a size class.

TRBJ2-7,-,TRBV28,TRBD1,CASSPEGAGTPNPYEQYF,TGTGCCAGCTCTCCTGAGGGGGCAGGGACACCCAACCCCTACGAGCAGTACTTC
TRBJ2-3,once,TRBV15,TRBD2,CATSRDRASGRLNTQYF,TGTGCCACCAGCAGAGATCGGGCTAGCGGGAGGCTAAATACGCAGTATTTT
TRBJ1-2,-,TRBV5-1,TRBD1,CASSLGTGAGVGYTF,TGCGCCAGCAGCTTGGGTACAGGGGCAGGGGTTGGCTACACCTTC
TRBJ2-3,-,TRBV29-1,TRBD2,CSVRSGAGGRDTQYF,TGCAGCGTCCGCTCGGGAGCGGGAGGCAGAGATACGCAGTATTTT
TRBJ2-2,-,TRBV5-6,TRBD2,CASSLDFSGTNTGELFF,TGTGCCAGCAGCTTGGATTTTAGCGGGACGAACACCGGGGAGCTGTTTTTT
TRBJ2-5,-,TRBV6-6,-,CASMEGRETQYF,TGTGCCAGCATGGAGGGCCGGGAGACCCAGTACTTC
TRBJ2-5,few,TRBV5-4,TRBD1,CASSAGGTGGSKTQYF,TGTGCCAGCAGCGCCGGAGGGACAGGGGGATCGAAGACCCAGTACTTC
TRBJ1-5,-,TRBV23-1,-,CASIRGAGQPQHF,TGCGCCAGCATACGGGGGGCGGGGCAGCCCCAGCATTTT
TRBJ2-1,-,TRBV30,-,CAWSPVSSYNEQFF,TGTGCCTGGAGTCCCGTCAGCTCCTACAATGAGCAGTTCTTC
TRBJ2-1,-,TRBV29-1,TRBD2,CSADSGLAGLNEQFF,TGCAGCGCCGACTCTGGACTAGCGGGACTCAATGAGCAGTTCTTC
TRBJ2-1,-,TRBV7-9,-,CASSLSGAYNEQFF,TGTGCCAGCAGCTTGAGCGGAGCCTACAATGAGCAGTTCTTC
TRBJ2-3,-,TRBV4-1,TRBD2,CASSLKTGLAGGPTQYF,TGCGCCAGCAGCCTAAAAACGGGACTAGCGGGAGGACCCACGCAGTATTTT
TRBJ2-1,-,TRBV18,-,CASSSIGGANEQFF,TGTGCCAGCTCCTCAATCGGGGGTGCAAATGAGCAGTTCTTC
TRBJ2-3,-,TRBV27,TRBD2,CASSLSGGLPALSTDTQYF,TGTGCCAGCAGTTTATCGGGAGGGCTACCCGCCTTAAGCACAGATACGCAGTATTTT
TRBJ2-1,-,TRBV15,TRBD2,CATSTVVAGTNEQFF,TGTGCCACCAGCACAGTGGTAGCGGGAACCAATGAGCAGTTCTTC
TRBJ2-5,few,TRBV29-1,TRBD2,CSVVGLAGKGYF,TGCAGCGTTGTAGGACTAGCGGGAAAGGGGTACTTC
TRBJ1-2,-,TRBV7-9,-,CASSLADRPSYGYTF,TGTGCCAGCAGCTTAGCCGACAGACCTTCCTATGGCTACACCTTC
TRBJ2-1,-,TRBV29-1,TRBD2,CSVLLAGGRYEQFF,TGCAGCGTCCTACTAGCGGGAGGCCGGTATGAGCAGTTCTTC
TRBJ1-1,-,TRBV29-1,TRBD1,CSVGQGRTEAFF,TGCAGCGTTGGACAGGGTAGAACTGAAGCTTTCTTT
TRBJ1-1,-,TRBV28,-,CASSLGHLNTEAFF,TGTGCCAGCAGTTTAGGACACCTGAACACTGAAGCTTTCTTT
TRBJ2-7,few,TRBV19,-,CASRGGSVYEQYF,TGTGCCAGTAGAGGGGGAAGTGTCTACGAGCAGTACTTC
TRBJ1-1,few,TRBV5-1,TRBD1,CASSPQTGTDTEAFF,TGCGCCAGCAGCCCTCAGACAGGGACTGACACTGAAGCTTTCTTT
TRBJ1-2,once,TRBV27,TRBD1,CASSLLTGQGTYGYTF,TGTGCCAGCAGTTTACTCACGGGACAGGGAACCTATGGCTACACCTTC
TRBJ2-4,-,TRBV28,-,CASIGLENIQYF,TGTGCCAGCATTGGGCTGGAAAACATTCAGTACTTC
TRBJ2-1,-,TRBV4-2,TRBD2,CASSTRVLAGSYNEQFF,TGTGCCAGCAGCACTAGGGTACTAGCGGGTTCCTACAATGAGCAGTTCTTC
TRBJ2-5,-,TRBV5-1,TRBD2,CASSTGLAGAGETQYF,TGCGCCAGCAGCACGGGGCTAGCGGGCGCGGGAGAGACCCAGTACTTC
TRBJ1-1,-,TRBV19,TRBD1,CASSPGQGMNTEAFF,TGTGCCAGTAGTCCCGGACAGGGGATGAACACTGAAGCTTTCTTT
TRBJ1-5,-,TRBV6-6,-,CASSYGRVSNQPQHF,TGTGCCAGCAGTTACGGCAGGGTTAGCAATCAGCCCCAGCATTTT